Described below is a single TCR beta chain sequence and its context. The data stem from a study of T cell changes during pregnancy in multiple sclerosis. V shed 4 bases and J shed 1 base, with 11 bases lying between them. Germline CDR1 is SGDLS and CDR2 is YYNGEE. The CDR3 length is 14 residues. Sequencing used immunoSEQ multiplex PCR; TCRdb keeps in-frame clones, though not all of them. The repertoire holds 40,000 to 45,000 clones, 89% seen once, with 1% to 1.5% in the top ten. The origin of this receptor is a female donor with multiple sclerosis, enrolled in a pregnancy study. V is TRBV9 and J is TRBJ2-5; possible D gene TRBD1, 5 bases. The specimen comprised CD4+ T cells from peripheral blood mononuclear cells, sampled in the first trimester of pregnancy. DNA for the CDR3: TGTGCCAGCAGCCAAACAGGCATCCAAGAGACCCAGTACTTC. Translated, it gives CASSQTGIQETQYF.